These T cell receptor beta chains were read from a single sample in a study of beta chain features in type 1 diabetes. Assay: immunoSEQ multiplex PCR; the TCRdb copy retains only in-frame clones and omits some. The sample has roughly 150,000 clones; 11% are singletons. Sequencing was done on a sample of central memory CD4+ T cells from blood. These receptors were taken from a man aged 18-30 years in good health. CDR3s include the opening cysteine and the closing phenylalanine or tryptophan. A D gene is named only where the DNA matches it firmly. The size entry is marked missing in some rows and otherwise reads once, few, many or a size class.

length: 16; J: TRBJ2-3; size: NA; V: TRBV9; D: NA; DNA: TGTGCCAGCAGCGTAGGGACAACGTCTAGCACAGATACGCAGTATTTT; CDR3: CASSVGTTSSTDTQYF
length: 18; J: TRBJ2-3; size: NA; V: TRBV10-3; D: TRBD2; DNA: TGTGCCATCAGCCCAACTAGCGGGGACTACGCAATGGTAGATACGCAGTATTTT; CDR3: CAISPTSGDYAMVDTQYF
length: 15; J: TRBJ2-1; size: few; V: TRBV30; D: TRBD2; DNA: TGTGCCTGGAGTCAGGTAGCGGGGGCTTACAATGAGCAGTTCTTC; CDR3: CAWSQVAGAYNEQFF
length: 11; J: TRBJ2-4; size: few; V: TRBV2; D: NA; DNA: TGTGCCAGCAGTGAACTGGGAATTCAGTACTTC; CDR3: CASSELGIQYF
length: 15; J: TRBJ2-3; size: NA; V: TRBV7-7; D: TRBD2; DNA: TGTGCCAGCAGCCGGACTAGCGGGGGTACAGATACGCAGTATTTT; CDR3: CASSRTSGGTDTQYF
length: 13; J: TRBJ1-2; size: few; V: TRBV2; D: NA; DNA: TGTGCCAGCAGGTACAGGGAACAAGATGGCTACACCTTC; CDR3: CASRYREQDGYTF
length: 17; J: TRBJ1-5; size: NA; V: TRBV11-1; D: TRBD1; DNA: TGTGCCAGCAGCTTGGGGGAACCGGACAGGCGTTATCAGCCCCAGCATTTT; CDR3: CASSLGEPDRRYQPQHF
length: 16; J: TRBJ2-1; size: few; V: TRBV10-3; D: NA; DNA: TGTGCCATCAGTGAGTCGACAGGGAGGACCTACAATGAGCAGTTCTTC; CDR3: CAISESTGRTYNEQFF
length: 17; J: TRBJ2-3; size: many; V: TRBV10-3; D: TRBD1; DNA: TGTGCCATCAGTGAAATGATTGGACAGGGAATCACAGATACGCAGTATTTT; CDR3: CAISEMIGQGITDTQYF
length: 19; J: TRBJ1-6; size: NA; V: TRBV21-1; D: NA; DNA: TGTGCCAGCAGCAAACCGACAGGTAACGGAGGCAAAGTTGGATCACCCCTCCACTTT; CDR3: CASSKPTGNGGKVGSPLHF
length: 16; J: TRBJ2-1; size: NA; V: TRBV7-2; D: NA; DNA: TGTGCCAGCAGCCCCCTAGGGGGACTATATACAAATGAGCAGTTCTTC; CDR3: CASSPLGGLYTNEQFF
length: 15; J: TRBJ1-2; size: NA; V: TRBV10-3; D: TRBD1; DNA: TGTGCCATCAGTGATTCCGGACAGGGAAACTATGGCTACACCTTC; CDR3: CAISDSGQGNYGYTF
length: 21; J: TRBJ2-5; size: NA; V: TRBV4-3; D: NA; DNA: TGCGCCAGCAGCCAAGATCAATGGGCTCCAATAAACAACTTTTTTCAAGAGACCCAGTACTTC; CDR3: CASSQDQWAPINNFFQETQYF
length: 14; J: TRBJ2-3; size: few; V: TRBV18; D: NA; DNA: TGTGCCAGCTCGCTCCGGACAGGCACAGATACGCAGTATTTT; CDR3: CASSLRTGTDTQYF
length: 15; J: TRBJ2-1; size: few; V: TRBV29-1; D: TRBD1; DNA: TGCAGCGCCAGGGACAGGGGGAGCTCCTACAATGAGCAGTTCTTC; CDR3: CSARDRGSSYNEQFF
length: 15; J: TRBJ2-2; size: few; V: TRBV7-9; D: NA; DNA: TGTGCCAGCGATTCTGCTCGTCCGAACACCGGGGAGCTGTTTTTT; CDR3: CASDSARPNTGELFF
length: 19; J: TRBJ2-4; size: few; V: TRBV5-6; D: TRBD1; DNA: TGTGCCAGCAGCTCCTTCCGGGACAGGTTAATTAGGATTAAAAACATTCAGTACTTC; CDR3: CASSSFRDRLIRIKNIQYF
length: 15; J: TRBJ2-3; size: NA; V: TRBV7-2; D: NA; DNA: TGTGCCAGCAGCCCGGGGTGGGGAGGCACAGATACGCAGTATTTT; CDR3: CASSPGWGGTDTQYF
length: 16; J: TRBJ2-7; size: NA; V: TRBV15; D: NA; DNA: TGTGCCACCAGCAGAGATAGGCGCGGACGGGACTACGAGCAGTACTTC; CDR3: CATSRDRRGRDYEQYF
length: 15; J: TRBJ2-5; size: few; V: TRBV11-2; D: TRBD2; DNA: TGTGCCAGCAGCCCGGGACTAGCGGGGTTTGAGACCCAGTACTTC; CDR3: CASSPGLAGFETQYF
length: 13; J: TRBJ1-1; size: few; V: TRBV30; D: NA; DNA: TGTGCCTGGAGTGTATTGACGGTCGAGAGAGCTTTCTTT; CDR3: CAWSVLTVERAFF
length: 20; J: TRBJ2-6; size: NA; V: TRBV7-3; D: NA; DNA: TGTGCCAGCAGCTTAACTCCCGTAGCCTCTCAGGGTACTGGGGCCAACGTCCTGACTTTC; CDR3: CASSLTPVASQGTGANVLTF
length: 14; J: TRBJ1-3; size: many; V: TRBV30; D: NA; DNA: TGTGCCTGGAGTGTGGAGAGGTCTGGAAACACCATATATTTT; CDR3: CAWSVERSGNTIYF
length: 16; J: TRBJ2-7; size: few; V: TRBV27; D: NA; DNA: TGTGCCAGCAGTTTATCCCCGCTCCTTCTCTCCTACGAGCAGTACTTC; CDR3: CASSLSPLLLSYEQYF
length: 13; J: TRBJ1-2; size: NA; V: TRBV2; D: TRBD1; DNA: TGTGCCAGCAGTACCGACAGGGCGGCGGGCTACACCTTC; CDR3: CASSTDRAAGYTF
length: 12; J: TRBJ2-3; size: NA; V: TRBV14; D: NA; DNA: TGTGCCAGCAGCCTCATACCTAACACGCAGTATTTT; CDR3: CASSLIPNTQYF
length: 13; J: TRBJ2-3; size: few; V: TRBV5-1; D: NA; DNA: TGCGCCAGCCGGAGGCAGGGGACAGATACGCAGTATTTT; CDR3: CASRRQGTDTQYF
length: 14; J: TRBJ2-5; size: NA; V: TRBV15; D: NA; DNA: TGTGCCACCAGCGCGGGACAGCCTCAAGAGACCCAGTACTTC; CDR3: CATSAGQPQETQYF
length: 13; J: TRBJ1-4; size: many; V: TRBV29-1; D: NA; DNA: TGCAGCGTTGATGGGCAGGGGAGGGAAAAACTGTTTTTT; CDR3: CSVDGQGREKLFF
length: 15; J: TRBJ2-7; size: few; V: TRBV14; D: TRBD2; DNA: TGTGCCAGCAGCCGACTAGCGGGGGGTCAGGTGCGGCAGTACTTC; CDR3: CASSRLAGGQVRQYF
length: 18; J: TRBJ2-1; size: NA; V: TRBV21-1; D: NA; DNA: TGTGCCAGCAGTCATAGACCACTAGCGGGGGGATCGTACAATGAGCAGTTCTTC; CDR3: CASSHRPLAGGSYNEQFF
length: 13; J: TRBJ1-2; size: NA; V: TRBV9; D: TRBD1; DNA: TGTGCCAGCAGCGCTCGACAGGGCAGTGGCTACACCTTC; CDR3: CASSARQGSGYTF
length: 16; J: TRBJ2-5; size: NA; V: TRBV5-4; D: TRBD1; DNA: TGTGCCAGCAGCTTGGATGGACAGGGAAGGAGGGAGACCCAGTACTTC; CDR3: CASSLDGQGRRETQYF
length: 13; J: TRBJ2-7; size: NA; V: TRBV10-3; D: TRBD1; DNA: TGTGCCATGGGGCCAGGGGGCTCCTACGAGCAGTACTTC; CDR3: CAMGPGGSYEQYF
length: 15; J: TRBJ2-1; size: NA; V: TRBV7-9; D: TRBD2; DNA: TGTGCCAGCAGCCTACATGGGACTAGCAGTGATGAGCAGTTCTTC; CDR3: CASSLHGTSSDEQFF
length: 14; J: TRBJ1-1; size: few; V: TRBV7-2; D: NA; DNA: TGTGCCAGCAGCTTAGATATGGGGCTTAATGAAGCTTTCTTT; CDR3: CASSLDMGLNEAFF
length: 15; J: TRBJ2-1; size: NA; V: TRBV5-6; D: NA; DNA: TGTGCCAGCAGCTTGAATCCTAACTTACGGTTTGCGGAGTTCTTC; CDR3: CASSLNPNLRFAEFF
length: 15; J: TRBJ2-2; size: few; V: TRBV11-2; D: NA; DNA: TGTGCCAGCAGCTTAGCCTCCCGAAACACCGGGGAGCTGTTTTTT; CDR3: CASSLASRNTGELFF
length: 14; J: TRBJ1-2; size: NA; V: TRBV5-6; D: NA; DNA: TGTGCCAGCAGCCCGACATACCGCAACTATGGCTACACCTTC; CDR3: CASSPTYRNYGYTF
length: 15; J: TRBJ2-3; size: few; V: TRBV2; D: NA; DNA: TGTGCCAGCAGTGGGCGTCGTGGGCACACAGATACGCAGTATTTT; CDR3: CASSGRRGHTDTQYF
length: 14; J: TRBJ2-7; size: NA; V: TRBV4-3; D: TRBD1; DNA: TGCGCCAGCAGCCAAGGAAGACAGGGCTACGAGCAGTACTTC; CDR3: CASSQGRQGYEQYF
length: 13; J: TRBJ2-7; size: NA; V: TRBV28; D: NA; DNA: TGTGCCAGCTCCTCCGCCGACTCCTACGAGCAGTACTTC; CDR3: CASSSADSYEQYF
length: 14; J: TRBJ1-1; size: NA; V: TRBV7-9; D: NA; DNA: TGTGCCAGCAGCTCCGGGAATAAGAACACTGAAGCTTTCTTT; CDR3: CASSSGNKNTEAFF
length: 12; J: TRBJ2-2; size: few; V: TRBV30; D: NA; DNA: TGTGCCTGGAGTGGGGGTTACGGGGAGCTGTTTTTT; CDR3: CAWSGGYGELFF
length: 15; J: TRBJ1-5; size: few; V: TRBV29-1; D: NA; DNA: TGCAGCGTTGGGTACGGGGCTACCCGAGGGGAGCCCCAGCATTTT; CDR3: CSVGYGATRGEPQHF
length: 13; J: TRBJ1-1; size: few; V: TRBV9; D: NA; DNA: TGTGCCAGCAGCGTAACGGTGAACACTGAAGCTTTCTTT; CDR3: CASSVTVNTEAFF
length: 15; J: TRBJ2-3; size: NA; V: TRBV9; D: TRBD2; DNA: TGTGCCAGCAGCGTAGGACTAGCGGGTACAGATACGCAGTATTTT; CDR3: CASSVGLAGTDTQYF